This TCR beta chain was profiled in a study of Graves' ophthalmopathy and Graves' hyperthyroidism. Study-level results: Among thyroid clonotypes expanded above 0.001 frequency, most also appeared in blood. Between ophthalmopathy and stable hyperthyroidism, a 13-signature model drew a separation with 87.88% sensitivity and approximately 81% specificity. The model flagged ophthalmopathy progression at 65% to 71% sensitivity and 72% to 85% specificity.

The CDR3 covers 13 residues. V lost 2 bases and J lost 3, with 10 bases in between. Per germline, CDR1 SQVTM and CDR2 ANQGSEA. The study amplified TCR beta CDR3 regions using RNA transcripts. A first-round RT-PCR used HTBI primers, followed by a second-round multiplex PCR. TCRdb analysed the multiplex PCR reads with MiXCR anew, one entry per CDR3 protein. Altogether 740,000 or so distinct CDR3 sequences are present, 40% being singletons, with the ten largest covering roughly 46%. This clonotype came up once. Its antigen is currently unknown. Ophthalmopathy donors were characterized by moderate-to-severe activity, CAS of at least 3, NOSPECS of at least 4, and duration under 3 months.

The rearrangement links TRBV29-1 to TRBJ1-1, with D maybe TRBD1 (5 bases). Sequenced: peripheral blood. The TCR was taken from an adult man with Graves' ophthalmopathy. The CDR3 nucleotides are TGCAGCGTTGAACTAGCGGGGGACACTGAAGCTTTCTTT. It encodes CSVELAGDTEAFF.